What follows are 18 T cell receptor beta chains derived from one specimen sequenced in a study of PD-L1 blockade in urothelial cancer. Measured with immunoSEQ multiplex PCR; TCRdb has only the in-frame clones, and not every one. The repertoire includes about 88,000 clones, 89% of them detected once, and 0.97% sits in the top ten. Time point meaning: pretreatment peripheral blood. Sequencing was performed on PBMCs, taken around atezolizumab (anti-PD-L1) treatment. The receptors shown here come from a woman older than 75 with urothelial cancer.

V usage is TRBV5-1 and J usage is TRBJ2-3, with D possibly TRBD1 on 6 matching bases. Germline-derived CDR1 and CDR2 are SGHRS and YFSETQ. The CDR3 length is 16 residues. Trimming took off 0 bases at V and 6 bases at J, with 17 bases between the two ends. The CDR3 DNA reads as TGCGCCAGCAGCTTGGTTGGTCGGCAGGGGCCGGATACGCAGTATTTT. This gives the protein CASSLVGRQGPDTQYF.

The rearrangement links TRBV27 to TRBJ1-2; a possible D gene is TRBD1 (5 bases). V was clipped by 3 bases and J by 3 bases, with 14 bases between them. Germline CDR1 is MNHEY and CDR2 is SMNVEV (reference sequence). This CDR3 has 15 residues. CDR3 in DNA: TGTGCCAGCAGTTTTGGGCAGGGATCTGACTATGGCTACACCTTC. This translates into CASSFGQGSDYGYTF.

There are a few counts of this clone. CDR3 nucleotide sequence: TGTGCCAGCAGCGTAGGAGGGACAGGGGGCTCCGAGCAGTACTTC. Translated, it gives CASSVGGTGGSEQYF. The chain recombines TRBV9 with TRBJ2-7; 12 nucleotides match TRBD1. The CDR3 loop spans 15 amino acids. Germline V gives CDR1 SGDLS, CDR2 YYNGEE. With V trimmed by 0 bases and J by 6 bases, 4 bases remained unmatched.

The V call is TRBV6-1, the J call TRBJ2-1, with 8 bases matching TRBD1. The J segment lost 2 bases and the V segment lost 7 bases, leaving 7 bases of the junction unmatched. This CDR3 region has 15 residues. CDR1 is MNHNS, CDR2 SASEGT, per germline. CDR3 DNA sequence: TGTGCCAGCACCCCGGACAGGGCCCCCTACAATGAGCAGTTCTTC. The encoded protein is CASTPDRAPYNEQFF.

The table lists this clone with a few counts. The gene calls are TRBV7-2 and TRBJ1-1, with 8 bases lining up with TRBD1. CDR1 SGHTA and CDR2 FQGNSA come from the germline V gene. V shed 4 bases and J 6 bases; nucleotides not matched to a gene: 10. This CDR3 has 15 amino acids. In nucleotides, the CDR3 is TGTGCCAGCAGCTCACGGACAGGGACTGGGGCTGAAGCTTTCTTT. As protein: CASSSRTGTGAEAFF.

This chain connects TRBV5-1 to TRBJ2-7; 9 nucleotides match TRBD1. The CDR3 runs to 15 residues. With 0 bases clipped from V and 5 bases from J, the junction kept 6 bases outside the gene matches. Germline V gene data show CDR1 as SGHRS and CDR2 as YFSETQ. The CDR3 spells CASSLEGQGIDEQYF. The DNA of the CDR3 is TGCGCCAGCAGCTTGGAGGGACAGGGTATCGACGAGCAGTACTTC.

V gene TRBV5-1 combines with J gene TRBJ2-2, with D possibly TRBD2 on 6 matching bases. Trimming cost V 5 bases and J 0 bases, with 14 bases left between them. The CDR3 loop spans 16 amino acids. Germline loops: CDR1 SGHRS, CDR2 YFSETQ. This chain's CDR3 is CASSYPSAANTGELFF. CDR3 DNA sequence: TGCGCCAGCAGTTACCCTAGCGCCGCGAACACCGGGGAGCTGTTTTTT.

The chain is built from TRBV5-6 and TRBJ2-5; TRBD2 matches 7 bases. The CDR3 is 13 residues long. The germline gives CDR1 SGHDT, CDR2 YYEEEE. The V and J ends lost 3 bases and 4 bases, in that order; junction bases with no gene match: 3. The CDR3 bases are TGTGCCAGCAGCTGGATAGCGGGAGAGACCCAGTACTTC. Protein: CASSWIAGETQYF.

The chain employs TRBV28 and TRBJ1-1, with D possibly matching TRBD1 (5 bases). The ends were cut back, 3 bases at V and 3 bases at J, with 8 bases in the middle. CDR1 MDHEN and CDR2 SYDVKM come from the germline V gene. The CDR3 totals 13 residues. The CDR3 sequence is CASSLIGDTEAFF. CDR3 coding DNA: TGTGCCAGCAGTTTGATAGGGGACACTGAAGCTTTCTTT.

This clone has just one count. The chain carries TRBV15 and TRBJ1-5; D gene uncertain. The germline gives CDR1 LNHNV, CDR2 YYDKDF (reference sequence). This CDR3 has 15 residues. The V and J ends lost 3 bases and 5 bases respectively, with 14 bases between them. The CDR3 is CATSRGGGPDQPQHF. CDR3 in DNA: TGTGCCACCAGCAGGGGCGGAGGACCCGATCAGCCCCAGCATTTT.

The gene calls are TRBV11-2 and TRBJ1-4; D possibly corresponds to TRBD1 (5 bases). Trimming took off 7 bases at V and 3 bases at J, with 12 bases between the two ends. The CDR3 has 14 residues. Germline-derived CDR1 and CDR2 are SGHAT and FQNNGV. The DNA of the CDR3 is TGTGCCAGCACCCAAGGGGTGGCTAATGAAAAACTGTTTTTT. It specifies CASTQGVANEKLFF. Combining the CDR3 with reference TRBV11-2 and TRBJ1-4 gives the whole variable domain EAGVAQSPRYKIIEKRQSVAFWCNPISGHATLYWYQQILGQGPKLLIQFQNNGVVDDSQLPKDRFSAERLKGVDSTLKIQPAKLEDSAVYLCASTQGVANEKLFFGSGTQLSVL.

V is TRBV5-1 and J is TRBJ2-7, with D possibly TRBD2 on 6 matching bases. Trimming removed 4 bases at V and 7 bases at J, with 15 bases between. There are 13 residues in the CDR3. The germline CDR1 and CDR2 sequences are SGHRS and YFSETQ. This CDR3 is CASSGGTAWEQYF. In DNA, the CDR3 is TGCGCCAGCAGCGGGGGGACGGCCTGGGAGCAGTACTTC.

This rearrangement joins TRBV30 to TRBJ2-7, with 7 bases fitting TRBD1. Germline lookup yields CDR1 GTSNPN and CDR2 SVGIG (reference sequence). The CDR3 covers 15 residues. V was clipped by 3 bases and J by 3 bases; unmatched bases: 11. CDR3 DNA sequence: TGTGCCTGGAGGCCGCCGGGACAGCGAAACTACGAGCAGTACTTC. Its translation is CAWRPPGQRNYEQYF.

This sequence joins TRBV28 and TRBJ2-5, with 8 bases aligning to TRBD2. Germline-derived CDR1 and CDR2 are MDHEN and SYDVKM. The trim removed 3 bases at V and 5 bases at J, leaving 5 bases unmatched. The CDR3 runs 14 residues. The CDR3 DNA sequence: TGTGCCAGCAGTTTTGTTCGGGGGGGGGAGACCCAGTACTTC. This encodes CASSFVRGGETQYF.

The chain links TRBV6-5 to TRBJ1-2; D unclear. Trimming took off 4 bases at V and 8 bases at J, with 11 bases between the two ends. Per germline, CDR1 MNHEY and CDR2 SVGAGI. The CDR3 sequence is 12 residues long. CDR3 bases: TGTGCCAGCAGTTCCGGAGTTATGGGCTACACCTTC. Amino acids: CASSSGVMGYTF.

The V and J genes are TRBV11-2 and TRBJ1-2; weak D call: TRBD1 (6 bases). V was cut by 3 bases and J by 1 base, with 6 bases left in between. The CDR3 has 13 residues. Germline CDR1 reads SGHAT; CDR2 reads FQNNGV. CDR3 nucleotides: TGTGCCAGCAGCTTCAGGGGTAACTATGGCTACACCTTC. It translates to CASSFRGNYGYTF.

The chain links TRBV6-1 to TRBJ1-5; 8 bases match TRBD1. This CDR3 is 14 amino acids long. V shed 4 bases, J shed 5 bases, and the junction held 4 bases outside the gene matches. CDR1 is MNHNS and CDR2 is SASEGT in the germline V gene. CDR3 in amino acids: CASSVSGGDQPQHF. In DNA form, the CDR3 reads TGTGCCAGCAGTGTTTCAGGGGGCGATCAGCCCCAGCATTTT.

This clone was recorded only once. The V call is TRBV2, the J call TRBJ2-7; 8 nucleotides align to TRBD2. The V and J ends lost 7 bases and 4 bases, in that order; junction bases with no gene match: 3. Per the germline V gene, CDR1 is SNHLY and CDR2 is FYNNEI. The CDR3 loop spans 12 amino acids. In DNA form, the CDR3 reads TGTGCCAGCACCTCGGGGGGGTACGAGCAGTACTTC. It translates to CASTSGGYEQYF.